Included here is one T cell receptor beta chain sequence, with context. Each exposed participant met a COVID-19 case in the 2 weeks preceding study entry. In germline, CDR1 is SGHDT, CDR2 YYEEEE. CDR3 length: 17 residues. V was shortened by 4 bases and J by 4 bases, with 23 bases between the two germline ends. These data come from a study of blood T cell repertoires in COVID-19. TCRdb's table, derived via immunoSEQ multiplex PCR, lists solely in-frame clones and lacks some. This sample yields some 190,000 clones, of which approximately 80% are seen a single time; over 13% belongs to the top ten. The specimen sequenced was PBMCs or T cells enriched from blood (not recorded which). This chain links TRBV5-6 with TRBJ1-1, with a tentative D call TRBD1 (6 bases). The receptor was isolated from a man aged 55 to 70 who had been exposed to COVID-19. The CDR3 region is CASSHTGILGLGTEAFF. The CDR3 DNA is TGTGCCAGCAGCCATACAGGGATCCTGGGGTTGGGCACTGAAGCTTTCTTT. Combining the CDR3 with reference TRBV5-6 and TRBJ1-1 gives the whole variable domain DAGVTQSPTHLIKTRGQQVTLRCSPKSGHDTVSWYQQALGQGPQFIFQYYEEEERQRGNFPDRFSGHQFPNYSSELNVNALLLGDSALYLCASSHTGILGLGTEAFFGQGTRLTVV.